This TCR beta chain was identified in a study of T cell responses to AZD1222 COVID-19 vaccine. Study-wide context: Second doses that came at about 4 or about 12 weeks were put together. Study observations and caveats: Of the AZD1222 recipients, only 5 or 6 were seropositive at baseline. After the peak T cell response, and only then, were repertoires sampled. There were mostly white British donors and more females than males, and clonal diversity was possibly underestimated.

Data came from immunoSEQ multiplex PCR; TCRdb stores just in-frame clones and leaves some out. This table holds 130,000 or so clones, 89% found once. The J segment lost 2 bases and the V segment lost 6 bases, leaving 10 bases of the junction unmatched. From germline, CDR1 is MDHEN and CDR2 SYDVKM. The CDR3 is made up of 15 amino acids. Details on this clone: Antigen unknown.

The source was peripheral blood, collected on day 0 of AZD1222 vaccination. The sequence derives from an adult in good health. The V call is TRBV28, the J call TRBJ2-7, with TRBD1 identical over 7 bases. The CDR3 DNA reads TGTGCCAGCAGCCATACAGGGGTCCCCCCCTACGAGCAGTACTTC. It encodes CASSHTGVPPYEQYF.